This TCR beta chain derives from a study of blood T cell repertoires in COVID-19 (dated by TCRdb to 2018 to 2021). At the level of the whole study: Samples from collaborators originated in the United States, Italy and Spain and spanned both the acute and convalescent phases of COVID-19. The material from the prospective study consisted of cDNA or gDNA derived from T cells, B-cell-depleted T cells, or PBMCs. Deeply sampled blood TCRbeta repertoires from subjects exposed to, actively infected with, or recovered from COVID-19 were included in the dataset. The repertoires were made available in a free public database intended to serve as a resource for research on the immune response to SARS-CoV-2. The samples were drawn from the first 160 participants of the ongoing ImmuneRACE study and from 950 to 1,500 subjects provided by 6 global collaborators. Sample metadata almost always included a de-identified subject ID, COVID-19 status, age in years and sex. Where HLA class I and class II types were available, the types were taken from metadata supplied by the sample provider, not from assay-based typing. What the research found in general, with its limitations: Clinical and demographic metadata were provided uncurated, with the amount varying by source and participant.

Worth noting for this clone: It lacks a known antigen. Per-base quality was not reported, and no clone a single base away is much larger than it.

The CDR3 has 13 amino acids, counting the end cysteine and phenylalanine. Just CDR3 DNA is preserved here, 39 bases in frame from base 1. Compared with germline, V lacks 7 bases and J lacks 7 bases; bases without a gene match: 2. Sequences SGHTA (CDR1) and FQGNSA (CDR2) are obtained from the germline V gene. Whole blood was collected in K2EDTA tubes by collaborating institutions according to the institutions' own protocols. For TCRbeta analysis, collaborators shipped samples as frozen whole blood, isolated PBMCs, or DNA extracted from either of those sample types. The immunoSEQ Assay, a bias-controlled multiplex PCR, was used to amplify TCRbeta CDR3 regions from genomic DNA. The published analysis was carried out like this. Nucleated cell counts per sample were estimated from amplification of reference gene primers within the assay. Sequence reads were collapsed and filtered to measure the absolute abundance of every unique TCRbeta CDR3 rearrangement. Productive Simpson clonality was computed per sample as the square root of Simpson's diversity index over productive rearrangements. As stored in TCRdb, this immuneACCESS dataset retains in-frame rearrangements with V and J assigned. A fraction of the clones does not appear; measured against another copy, unresolved V genes explain less than half of the discrepancy, and the remainder lacks a known reason. The DNA was the basis for D and trimming; V, J and clone size are from that table. For this sample there are 180,000 or so clones; roughly 86% appear just once. The ten largest make up 1.5% to 2% of the sample.

Material: peripheral blood. The clonotype comes from a man aged 18 to 30 with active or convalescent COVID-19. Recombination joined TRBV7-2 with TRBJ2-3, and 13 junctional nucleotides match TRBD2. The CDR3: CASIGTSGNTQYF. The DNA sequence is as follows: TGTGCCAGCATCGGGACTAGCGGGAATACGCAGTATTTT. Full variable domain (CDR3 extended with the reference TRBV7-2 and TRBJ2-3 proteins): GAGVSQSPSNKVTEKGKDVELRCDPISGHTALYWYRQSLGQGLEFLIYFQGNSAPDKSGLPSDRFSAERTGGSVSTLTIQRTQQEDSAVYLCASIGTSGNTQYFGPGTRLTVL.